This is a list of T cell receptor beta chains from one sample in a study of cytomegalovirus exposure and HLA in healthy donors. Clones were read by immunoSEQ multiplex PCR, and TCRdb kept only the in-frame ones, dropping some. The data show around 180,000 clones, over 60% seen once. The source material was PBMCs. The source is a woman aged 40 to 49 in good health and CMV-seronegative. Both conserved end residues are part of each CDR3. The order of the fields is J gene, V gene, CDR3 protein.

>TRBJ1-2|TRBV6-5
CASRDQGEVYTF
>TRBJ1-2|TRBV30
CAWTLQGVDGYTF
>TRBJ2-1|TRBV7-2
CASSVATSGNNEQFF
>TRBJ2-2|TRBV4-3
CASSQTTYGVNTGELFF
>TRBJ1-2|TRBV11-3
CASSPRTGNYGYTF
>TRBJ1-1|TRBV10-3
CAISESTGGITEAFF
>TRBJ2-7|TRBV9
CASSVAGSGYEQYF
>TRBJ2-5|TRBV6-6
CASSYSTSGRAETQYF
>TRBJ2-4|TRBV10-3
CAISESGGIAKNIQYF
>TRBJ2-2|TRBV2
CASSGTSGRVTGELFF
>TRBJ2-2|TRBV6-5
CASRDRSNTGELFF
>TRBJ1-4|TRBV7-9
CASSSLAGVEKLFF
>TRBJ1-1|TRBV6-5
CASTPQGNTEAFF
>TRBJ2-7|TRBV13
CASSLSWGDSSYEQYF
>TRBJ1-5|TRBV7-9
CASSSQGHSNQPQHF
>TRBJ2-5|TRBV6-5
CASSDTYRQETQYF
>TRBJ2-3|TRBV5-1
CASSPDSPQDTQYF
>TRBJ2-5|TRBV5-4
CASSSRGAQYF
>TRBJ2-5|TRBV7-2
CASSLMPPGNQETQYF
>TRBJ2-2|TRBV9
CASSPGLASNTGELFF
>TRBJ2-7|TRBV9
CASSVGTSGRGEQYF
>TRBJ1-5|TRBV2
CASRVRDSSMEPQHF
>TRBJ2-1|TRBV11-3
CASTDISSAEQFF
>TRBJ2-7|TRBV7-2
CASSPTSAIINEQYF
>TRBJ2-1|TRBV19
CASSISARQAYNEQFF
>TRBJ2-1|TRBV12-5
CANGPSGFMNEQFF
>TRBJ2-3|TRBV5-4
CASSSTSGSATDTQYF
>TRBJ2-1|TRBV5-1
CASSRTSGLSNEQFF
>TRBJ2-7|TRBV5-1
CASSLDAGLYYEQYF
>TRBJ2-2|TRBV11-1
CASSRNGGTNTGELFF
>TRBJ1-4|TRBV4-3
CASSQDGLEKLFF
>TRBJ2-1|TRBV7-2
CASRMRGYEQFF
>TRBJ1-2|TRBV2
CASSEDRTGGYGYTF
>TRBJ2-5|TRBV10-3
CAISVNSQETQYF
>TRBJ1-1|TRBV27
CASSLSGQGGSAFF
>TRBJ1-5|TRBV19
CASSIARHRDRGLNQPQHF
>TRBJ2-5|TRBV19
CASSRTGLETQYF
>TRBJ2-6|TRBV6-5
CASSQGTTGANVLTF
>TRBJ1-3|TRBV19
CASSTDSSGNTIYF